This is a list of T cell receptor beta chains from one sample in a study of blood T cell repertoires in COVID-19. TCRdb's table, derived via immunoSEQ multiplex PCR, lists solely in-frame clones and lacks some. The table shows approximately 11,000 clones, with approximately 88% occurring only once. The sequencing sample was made of peripheral blood. The receptors were sampled from a human donor in a cohort sampled during active COVID-19. The CDR3 runs from the conserved cysteine through the conserved F or W. A D gene is named only where the DNA matches it firmly. Size is omitted from some rows. Given values are once, few, many or a class for expanded clones.

NA	TRBJ2-3	NA	TRBV7-9	TGTGCCAGCAGCACCAGGACTAGCACAGATACGCAGTATTTT	CASSTRTSTDTQYF
NA	TRBJ2-5	NA	TRBV12-3/TRBV12-4	TGTGCCAGCAGCCAACTTTGGTTGGAGACCCAGTACTTC	CASSQLWLETQYF
NA	TRBJ2-7	TRBD1	TRBV7-2	TGTGCCAGCAGCCGGACAGGGATAAAGTACGAGCAGTACTTC	CASSRTGIKYEQYF
NA	TRBJ1-2	NA	TRBV19	TGTGCCACTCACCAGGGATTGGAGGGCTACACCTTC	CATHQGLEGYTF
NA	TRBJ2-4	NA	TRBV3-1/TRBV3-2	TGTGCCAGCAGCCATCAAACGCGGGGACTAGCCAAAAACATTCAGTACTTC	CASSHQTRGLAKNIQYF
NA	TRBJ2-5	NA	TRBV24-1	TGTGCCACCAGTGATTCCGGGACACACAAAGAGACCCAGTACTTC	CATSDSGTHKETQYF
NA	TRBJ2-2	NA	TRBV20-1	TGCAGTGCTAGTAAGGCGGCGGACACCGGGGAGCTGTTTTTT	CSASKAADTGELFF
NA	TRBJ2-5	TRBD2	TRBV24-1	TGTGCCACCAGTGACTCTAGCGGGGGGGCGGGAGAGACCCAGTACTTC	CATSDSSGGAGETQYF
NA	TRBJ2-3	TRBD2	TRBV5-1	TGCGCCAGCAGCTTGGACGGCGGGGGGGCCTCTACGCAGTATTTT	CASSLDGGGASTQYF
NA	TRBJ2-5	NA	TRBV7-8	TGTGCCAGCAGCTTAGTAGGCAGAGGGGAGACCCAGTACTTC	CASSLVGRGETQYF
NA	TRBJ2-5	NA	TRBV25-1	TGTGCCAGCAGTGACCCGAGGGGGGGGCTCGGGGCAGAGACCCAGTACTTC	CASSDPRGGLGAETQYF
once	TRBJ1-2	TRBD1	TRBV6-6	TGTGCCAGCAGCATCGGGACAGGGCCCTTGGGTGGCTACACCTTC	CASSIGTGPLGGYTF
NA	TRBJ2-3	TRBD2	TRBV28	TGTGCCAGCAGTTACTGGCGGGGGGGCCTTGACACAGATACGCAGTATTTT	CASSYWRGGLDTDTQYF
NA	TRBJ2-3	NA	TRBV20-1	TGCAGTGCTAGTAGCCGCCGGGGGGCAGCAGATACGCAGTATTTT	CSASSRRGAADTQYF
NA	TRBJ1-1	NA	TRBV5-1	TGCGCCAGCAGCCTGAGTTCTCGGGAATTGAACACTGAAGCTTTCTTT	CASSLSSRELNTEAFF
once	TRBJ2-7	NA	TRBV4-3	TGCGCCAGCAGCCAAGACGGTCTTACAGGGATCTACGAGCAGTACTTC	CASSQDGLTGIYEQYF
medium-sized	TRBJ2-2	NA	TRBV30	TGTGCCTGGAGTGTACTAGCCTTGAACACCGGGGAGCTGTTTTTT	CAWSVLALNTGELFF
few	TRBJ2-6	NA	TRBV2	TGTGCCAGCTCACTGCCCTCTGGGGCCAACGTCCTGACTTTC	CASSLPSGANVLTF
NA	TRBJ2-3	TRBD2	TRBV5-1	TGCGCCAGCAGCTTTAGCGGGGGGGCAGATACGCAGTATTTT	CASSFSGGADTQYF
NA	TRBJ2-3	NA	TRBV7-2	TGTGCCAGCAGCTCCCGCCCGGGGGTGGGCACAGATACGCAGTATTTT	CASSSRPGVGTDTQYF
NA	TRBJ2-3	NA	TRBV18	TGTGCCAGCTCACCACCCTTGAATGGAGCAGATACGCAGTATTTT	CASSPPLNGADTQYF
NA	TRBJ2-7	TRBD1	TRBV29-1	TGCAGCGTTGTGCCCGGGACAGGGGGCCGGGAGCAGTACTTC	CSVVPGTGGREQYF
NA	TRBJ2-3	TRBD1	TRBV11-3	TGTGCCAGCAGTTCTCGGGGACAGGACAGGGATACGCAGTATTTT	CASSSRGQDRDTQYF
once	TRBJ1-1	NA	TRBV7-8	TGTGCCAGCAGCTTAGTTGGGAGGAACACTGAAGCTTTCTTT	CASSLVGRNTEAFF
NA	TRBJ1-1	NA	TRBV19	TGTGCCAGTAGTATAAGTGGGTCGGGCACTGAAGCTTTCTTT	CASSISGSGTEAFF
NA	TRBJ1-2	TRBD1	TRBV6-5	TGTGCCGTCAGGGGGCAATCTCGCGGCTACACCTTC	CAVRGQSRGYTF